These 19 T cell receptor beta chains were sequenced from one sample in a study of cytotoxic CD8 clonotypes in ibrutinib-treated CLL. Clones were sequenced by immunoSEQ multiplex PCR, and TCRdb holds only the in-frame ones, with some missing. The data show about 140,000 clones, with approximately 80% seen just once and 6.5% to 8% held by the top ten. The specimen comprised PBMCs, sampled after 36 months of ibrutinib treatment. Every receptor here comes from a human donor with chronic lymphocytic leukemia.

This clone was seen just once. The V call is TRBV5-1, the J call TRBJ2-3; 9 bases fit TRBD2. The CDR3 is made up of 14 amino acids. In germline, CDR1 is SGHRS, CDR2 YFSETQ. Trimming cost V 5 bases and J 4 bases; bases outside gene matches: 5. The CDR3 loop is CASSIAGVPDTQYF. DNA of the CDR3: TGCGCCAGCAGTATAGCGGGAGTTCCAGATACGCAGTATTTT.

The chain has TRBV13 and TRBJ2-5; D is possibly TRBD2 (6 bases). Germline CDR1 reads PRHDT; CDR2 reads FYEKMQ (reference sequence). The CDR3 runs 16 residues. V was trimmed by 3 bases and J by 4 bases, leaving 18 bases between them. The CDR3 region has the DNA TGTGCCAGCAGCTTTCGGAGGGGACCCACCCGAGAGACCCAGTACTTC. Its protein product is CASSFRRGPTRETQYF.

This clone was counted between two and nine times. V usage is TRBV6-4 and J usage is TRBJ2-1; TRBD2 matches 8 bases. The germline V gene has CDR1 MRHNA and CDR2 SNTAGT. V trimming: 8 bases; J trimming: 3 bases; junction bases outside the gene matches: 3. The CDR3 is made up of 13 amino acids. CDR3 region: CASASGSYNEQFF. For the CDR3, the DNA is TGTGCCAGCGCCAGCGGGAGCTACAATGAGCAGTTCTTC.

V usage is TRBV29-1 and J usage is TRBJ2-3; D is perhaps TRBD2 (5 bases). This CDR3 region has 13 residues. V shed 7 bases and J shed 4 bases, with 15 bases lying between them. CDR1 SQVTM and CDR2 ANQGSEA come from the germline V gene. The CDR3 nucleotides read TGCAGCGCTGACTCACGAGGGCCAGATACGCAGTATTTT. Translation: CSADSRGPDTQYF.

J is TRBJ2-1 and V is TRBV19; the match to TRBD2 covers 10 bases. CDR1 is LNHDA and CDR2 is SQIVND in the germline V gene (reference sequence). Trimming cost V 1 base and J 6 bases; bases outside gene matches: 3. The CDR3 loop spans 15 amino acids. CDR3 DNA sequence: TGTGCCAGTAGTATAGCTAGCGGGAGCCGCAATGAGCAGTTCTTC. Encoded protein: CASSIASGSRNEQFF.

V usage is TRBV11-1 and J usage is TRBJ1-1; a possible D gene is TRBD1 (6 bases). The germline CDR1 and CDR2 sequences are SGHAT and FQDESV (reference sequence). V shed 2 bases and J shed 4 bases, with 11 bases lying between them. There are 14 residues in the CDR3. The CDR3, as DNA: TGTGCCAGCAGCTTAATTTTAGGGGGCACTGAAGCTTTCTTT. Translating it yields CASSLILGGTEAFF.

This chain's CDR3 is CATSSSGETQYF. The CDR3 DNA follows: TGTGCCACCAGCAGCTCGGGGGAGACCCAGTACTTC. J is TRBJ2-5 and V is TRBV15; perhaps TRBD2 as D (5 bases). Per germline, CDR1 LNHNV and CDR2 YYDKDF (reference sequence). V gave up 3 bases and J gave up 5 bases, with 7 bases separating them. The CDR3 is made up of 12 amino acids.

The chain carries TRBV7-2 and TRBJ2-3; D call uncertain. The germline V and J ends were trimmed by 3 bases and 2 bases, with 12 bases remaining between them. This CDR3 contains 15 residues. CDR1 and CDR2 (germline): SGHTA, FQGNSA. Written as DNA, the CDR3 is TGTGCCAGCAGCTTTAGACGGGCCCTCACAGATACGCAGTATTTT. This translates into CASSFRRALTDTQYF.

The chain carries TRBV2 and TRBJ1-6; 8 bases are a match to TRBD1. CDR1 and CDR2 from the germline V gene are SNHLY and FYNNEI. The CDR3 has 13 amino acids. The trim removed 7 bases at V and 9 bases at J, leaving 5 bases unmatched. This CDR3 reads CASTTGVGSPLHF. CDR3 bases: TGTGCCAGCACGACAGGGGTGGGTTCACCCCTCCACTTT.

This chain uses TRBV5-4 with TRBJ1-3, with 8 nucleotides matching TRBD1. The CDR3 length is 17 residues. Germline V lookup: CDR1 SGHNT, CDR2 YYREEE (reference sequence). The junction had 8 bases not matched to a gene; V was cut back by 3 bases and J by 0 bases. CDR3 loop: CASSWNPGGLSGNTIYF. In DNA, the CDR3 is TGTGCCAGCAGCTGGAACCCAGGGGGCCTCTCTGGAAACACCATATATTTT.

The chain has TRBV5-1 and TRBJ2-3; 7 bases map to TRBD2. The CDR3 is made up of 15 amino acids. Trimming removed 4 bases from V and 1 base from J; junction bases left unmatched: 6. Germline CDR1 is SGHRS and CDR2 is YFSETQ. The CDR3 DNA follows: TGCGCCAGCAGCATTTCCACTAGCGGCACAGATACGCAGTATTTT. Protein sequence: CASSISTSGTDTQYF.

The chain recombines TRBV7-8 with TRBJ2-1; 11 bases agree with TRBD2. The germline CDR1 and CDR2 sequences are SGHVS and FQNEAQ. The CDR3 is 20 residues long. V lost 5 bases to trimming and J lost 0 bases; unmatched junction nucleotides: 15. The CDR3 region is CASSHLASGRYRSSYNEQFF. In nucleotides, the CDR3 is TGTGCCAGCAGCCATCTCGCTAGCGGGAGGTACAGAAGCTCCTACAATGAGCAGTTCTTC.

This rearrangement joins TRBV9 to TRBJ1-2; D is undetermined. V was shortened by 0 bases and J by 4 bases, with 10 bases between the two germline ends. This CDR3 is 14 amino acids long. Germline CDR1 SGDLS, CDR2 YYNGEE. The CDR3 spells CASSVVAGPYGYTF. CDR3 DNA sequence: TGTGCCAGCAGCGTAGTTGCAGGTCCCTATGGCTACACCTTC.

The V call is TRBV18, the J call TRBJ1-4; D uncertain. V gave up 1 base and J gave up 8 bases, with 11 bases separating them. CDR3 size: 14 residues. Per the germline V gene, CDR1 is KGHSH and CDR2 is LQKENI. The DNA of the CDR3 is TGTGCCAGCTCACCACGGGAAATGGGGGAAAAACTGTTTTTT. Protein sequence: CASSPREMGEKLFF.

In this sample, this clone turned up a few times. V usage is TRBV19 and J usage is TRBJ1-5; D remains unclear. Trimming shortened V by 5 bases and J by 0 bases, and 17 bases separated the two germline ends. The CDR3 is 17 amino acids. In germline, CDR1 is LNHDA, CDR2 SQIVND (reference sequence). CDR3: CASSRRTPGYSNQPQHF. In nucleotides, the CDR3 is TGTGCCAGTAGTCGAAGGACTCCTGGGTATAGCAATCAGCCCCAGCATTTT.

V is TRBV6-1 and J is TRBJ2-1; 7 nucleotides line up with TRBD2. The CDR3 spans 15 residues. V dropped 5 bases and J dropped 9; count of bases not matched to a gene: 13. The germline gives CDR1 MNHNS, CDR2 SASEGT. In DNA, the CDR3 is TGTGCCAGCAGTTCCCGGGAGGCCCCGGGAATTGAGCAGTTCTTC. This gives the protein CASSSREAPGIEQFF.

The rearrangement joins TRBV6-5 to TRBJ2-5, with 8 nucleotides matching TRBD2. CDR1 is MNHEY, CDR2 SVGAGI, per germline. The CDR3 totals 15 residues. J was trimmed by 5 bases and V by 4 bases; bases with no gene match: 9. The CDR3 is CASSFVGLAGETQYF. The CDR3 nucleotides are TGTGCCAGCAGTTTTGTGGGTCTAGCGGGTGAGACCCAGTACTTC.

This chain links TRBV27 with TRBJ1-5; D remains unclear. Trimming removed 8 bases at V and 7 bases at J, with 15 bases between. Germline V lookup: CDR1 MNHEY, CDR2 SMNVEV (reference sequence). This CDR3 is 13 amino acids long. DNA for the CDR3: TGTGCCAGCTCTTCCTGGGGAGGCCAGCCCCAGCATTTT. Protein: CASSSWGGQPQHF.

The rearrangement links TRBV13 to TRBJ2-5; D might be TRBD2 (7 bases). Germline CDR1 is PRHDT and CDR2 is FYEKMQ (reference sequence). V lost 5 bases, J lost 5 bases, and 21 bases lay in between. This CDR3 has 16 amino acids. DNA for the CDR3: TGTGCCAGCAGCCACAGCTCGGGGGGCTGGGGGGAGACCCAGTACTTC. It is translated as CASSHSSGGWGETQYF.